This T cell receptor (beta chain) was sequenced in a study of spatial heterogeneity in lung cancer. Germline V gene lookup returns CDR1 SGHTA and CDR2 FQGTGA. This CDR3 comprises 13 residues. V was clipped by 0 bases and J by 4 bases, with 6 bases between them. The sample holds many counts of this clonotype. Time point reported: sample taken at primary tumor resection. The approximately 78 donors had untreated early-stage non-small cell lung cancer. Researchers sequenced whole RNA taken from tumor, nontumor lung or frozen PBMC without sorting. The presence of a unique molecular identifier marked each TCR cDNA molecule. MiXCR, run by TCRdb on the 5' RACE reads, gives a single entry per CDR3 protein. The profile shows about 35,000 distinct CDR3 sequences, approximately 3.1% of them singletons.

The source of this sequence is a male donor with early-stage non-small cell lung cancer. The specimen was normal lung tissue next to the tumor, collected at surgery. This chain joins TRBV7-3 and TRBJ1-1, with D perhaps TRBD1 (5 bases). The DNA for the CDR3 is TGTGCCAGCAGCTTAACGGGACTCACTGAAGCTTTCTTT. Its protein is CASSLTGLTEAFF.